The 4 T cell receptor beta chains given below trace back to one sample, sequenced in a study of T cell responses to AZD1222 COVID-19 vaccine. Assay: immunoSEQ multiplex PCR; the TCRdb copy retains only in-frame clones and omits some. The sample holds tens of thousands of clones, approximately 91% seen once. This specimen was peripheral blood, taken on day 0 of AZD1222 vaccination. Receptor source: an adult in good health.

The V call is TRBV6-1, the J call TRBJ1-5, with D hard to call. CDR1 is MNHNS and CDR2 is SASEGT in the germline V gene. The CDR3 length is 13 residues. Trimming removed 0 bases at V and 7 bases at J, with 7 bases between. CDR3 coding DNA: TGTGCCAGCAGTGAAGCGCTTGGACAGCCCCAGCATTTT. Translation gives CASSEALGQPQHF.

This sequence joins TRBV4-1 and TRBJ1-1, with D uncertain. This CDR3 spans 12 amino acids. Germline CDR1 MGHRA, CDR2 YSYEKL. The germline V and J ends were trimmed by 0 bases and 11 bases, with 10 bases remaining between them. The CDR3 DNA follows: TGCGCCAGCAGCCAAGAAGTTGGTTGGGCTTTCTTT. It yields the protein CASSQEVGWAFF.

This chain uses TRBV6-1 with TRBJ2-3; no reliable D call. The germline V gene has CDR1 MNHNS and CDR2 SASEGT. CDR3 length: 14 residues. V lost 0 bases, J lost 6 bases, and 10 bases lay in between. DNA for the CDR3: TGTGCCAGCAGTGAAGCCCCACGGCCGGATACGCAGTATTTT. Its protein product is CASSEAPRPDTQYF.

V gene TRBV4-1 combines with J gene TRBJ1-3; D might be TRBD1 (5 bases). The CDR3 is made up of 13 amino acids. Germline-derived CDR1 and CDR2 are MGHRA and YSYEKL. The V end was cut by 2 bases, the J end by 4 bases, with 6 bases between. As DNA, the CDR3 is TGCGCCAGCAGCCAATGGGACGGAAACACCATATATTTT. Translating gives CASSQWDGNTIYF.